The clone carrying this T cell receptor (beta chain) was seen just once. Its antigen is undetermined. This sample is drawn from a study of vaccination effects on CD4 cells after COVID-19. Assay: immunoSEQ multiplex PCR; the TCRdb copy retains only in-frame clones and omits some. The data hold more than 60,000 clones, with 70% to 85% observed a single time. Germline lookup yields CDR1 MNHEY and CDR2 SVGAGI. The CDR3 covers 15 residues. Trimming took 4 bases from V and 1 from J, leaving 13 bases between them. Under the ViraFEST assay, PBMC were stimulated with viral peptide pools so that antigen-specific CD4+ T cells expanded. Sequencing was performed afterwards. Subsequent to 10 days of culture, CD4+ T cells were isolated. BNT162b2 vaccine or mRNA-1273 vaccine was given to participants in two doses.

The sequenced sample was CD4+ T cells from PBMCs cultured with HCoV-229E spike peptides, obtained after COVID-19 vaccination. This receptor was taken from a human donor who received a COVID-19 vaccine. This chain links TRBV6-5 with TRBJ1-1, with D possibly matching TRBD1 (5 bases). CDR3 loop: CASSSPKRGNTEAFF. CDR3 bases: TGTGCCAGCAGTTCGCCAAAGAGGGGGAACACTGAAGCTTTCTTT.